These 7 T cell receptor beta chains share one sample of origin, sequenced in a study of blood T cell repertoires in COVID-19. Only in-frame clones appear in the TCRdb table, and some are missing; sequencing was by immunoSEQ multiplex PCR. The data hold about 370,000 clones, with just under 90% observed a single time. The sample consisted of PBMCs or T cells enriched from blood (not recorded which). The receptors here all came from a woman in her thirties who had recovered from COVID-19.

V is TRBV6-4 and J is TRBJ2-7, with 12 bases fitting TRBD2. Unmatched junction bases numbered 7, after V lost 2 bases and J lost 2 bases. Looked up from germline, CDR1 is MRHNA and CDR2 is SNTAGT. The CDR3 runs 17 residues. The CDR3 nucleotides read TGTGCCAGCAGTGACGCCCCACTAGCGGGAGGAACCTACGAGCAGTACTTC. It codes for CASSDAPLAGGTYEQYF.

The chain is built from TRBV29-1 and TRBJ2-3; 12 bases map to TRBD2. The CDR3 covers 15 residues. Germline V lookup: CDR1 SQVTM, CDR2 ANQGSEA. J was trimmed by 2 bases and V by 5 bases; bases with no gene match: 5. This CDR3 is CSVPGLAGLTDTQYF. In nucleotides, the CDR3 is TGCAGCGTTCCGGGACTAGCGGGCCTCACAGATACGCAGTATTTT.

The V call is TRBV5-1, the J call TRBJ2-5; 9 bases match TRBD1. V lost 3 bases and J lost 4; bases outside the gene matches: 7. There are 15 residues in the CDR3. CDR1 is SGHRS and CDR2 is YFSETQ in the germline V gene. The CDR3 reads CASSWGQGVLETQYF. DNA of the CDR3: TGCGCCAGCAGCTGGGGACAGGGTGTGTTAGAGACCCAGTACTTC.

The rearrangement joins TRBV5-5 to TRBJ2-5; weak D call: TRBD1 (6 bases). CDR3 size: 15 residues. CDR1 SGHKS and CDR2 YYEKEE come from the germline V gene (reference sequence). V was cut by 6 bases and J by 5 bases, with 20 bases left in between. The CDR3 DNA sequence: TGTGCCAGCATCAAAGAGCTTACAGGGTGGGAGACCCAGTACTTC. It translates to CASIKELTGWETQYF.

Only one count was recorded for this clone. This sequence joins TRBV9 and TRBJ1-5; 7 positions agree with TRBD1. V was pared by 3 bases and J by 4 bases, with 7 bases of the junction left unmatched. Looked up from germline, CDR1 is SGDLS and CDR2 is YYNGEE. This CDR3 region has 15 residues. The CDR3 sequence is CASSAGTAVNQPQHF. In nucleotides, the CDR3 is TGTGCCAGCAGCGCGGGGACAGCGGTTAATCAGCCCCAGCATTTT.

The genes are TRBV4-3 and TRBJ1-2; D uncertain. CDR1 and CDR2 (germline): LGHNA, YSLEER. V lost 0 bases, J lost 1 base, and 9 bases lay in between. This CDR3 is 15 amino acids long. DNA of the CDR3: TGCGCCAGCAGCCAAGATGCGAGGAATAACTATGGCTACACCTTC. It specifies CASSQDARNNYGYTF.

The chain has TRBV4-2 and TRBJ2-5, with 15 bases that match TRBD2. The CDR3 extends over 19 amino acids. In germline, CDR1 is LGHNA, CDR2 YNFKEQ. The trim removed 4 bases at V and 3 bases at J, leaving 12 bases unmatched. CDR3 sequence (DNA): TGTGCCAGCAGCCCTGGAGGGACTAGCGGGAGGTGGGGTGAAGAGACCCAGTACTTC. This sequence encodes CASSPGGTSGRWGEETQYF.